These T cell receptor beta chains were read from a single sample in a study of CD8+CD57+ T cells in acquired aplastic anemia. TCRdb reanalysed the reads using MiXCR and keeps one entry per CDR3 protein. The top ten clones hold 4% of a sample with hundreds of thousands of distinct CDR3 sequences, 65% to 80% of them seen once. What was sequenced was sorted CD4+, CD8+, or CD8+CD57+ T cells (not recorded which) from PBMCs. The receptors originated from a human donor in good health, serving as a control. The CDR3 runs from the conserved cysteine through the conserved F or W. Each record gives: J gene, clone size, V gene, D gene, CDR3 DNA, CDR3 protein. A D gene is named only where the DNA matches it firmly. Expanded clones are given a class, and other clones once, few, many or no size at all.

j_call: TRBJ2-7; clone_size: many; v_call: TRBV20-1; d_call: TRBD1; cdr3_nt: TGCAGTGCTAGAGTTGGTAGCAGGGGGTCTGGGGAGCAGTACTTC; cdr3_aa: CSARVGSRGSGEQYF
j_call: TRBJ2-7; clone_size: few; v_call: TRBV20-1; d_call: TRBD2; cdr3_nt: TGCAGTGCTAGACGAGGACTAGCCGACTCCTACGAGCAGTACTTC; cdr3_aa: CSARRGLADSYEQYF
j_call: TRBJ2-1; clone_size: NA; v_call: TRBV9; d_call: NA; cdr3_nt: TGTGCCAGCAACAACGGCTGGAACCCACAAAAGACCCAGTTCTTC; cdr3_aa: CASNNGWNPQKTQFF
j_call: TRBJ1-2; clone_size: NA; v_call: TRBV25-1; d_call: NA; cdr3_nt: TGTGCCAGCAGTGAAGCGCTGGTAGGGGCCGGCTACACCTTC; cdr3_aa: CASSEALVGAGYTF
j_call: TRBJ1-3; clone_size: once; v_call: TRBV19; d_call: TRBD1; cdr3_nt: TGTGCCAGTAACCGGGGGGATAAGGGGGCTGGAAATACCATATATTTT; cdr3_aa: CASNRGDKGAGNTIYF
j_call: TRBJ1-2; clone_size: few; v_call: TRBV9; d_call: TRBD1; cdr3_nt: TGTGCCAGCGGACAGGGTTTAACTAACTATGGCTACACCTTC; cdr3_aa: CASGQGLTNYGYTF
j_call: TRBJ1-2; clone_size: NA; v_call: TRBV20-1; d_call: NA; cdr3_nt: TGCAGTGCTGCCGACCCAAGCACAGATAGCTACACCTTC; cdr3_aa: CSAADPSTDSYTF
j_call: TRBJ2-3; clone_size: NA; v_call: TRBV7-3; d_call: TRBD1; cdr3_nt: TGTGCCAGCAGCTCGACAGGGGCGGGAAGACTGAATCCTCAGTATTTT; cdr3_aa: CASSSTGAGRLNPQYF
j_call: TRBJ2-1; clone_size: many; v_call: TRBV15; d_call: TRBD2; cdr3_nt: TGTGCCACCAGCAGATTAGCGGGAGAGGAGCAGTTCTTC; cdr3_aa: CATSRLAGEEQFF
j_call: TRBJ1-6; clone_size: NA; v_call: TRBV20-1; d_call: NA; cdr3_nt: TGCAGTGCTAGAGGTGGGAGTCCCTATAATTCACCCCTCCACTTT; cdr3_aa: CSARGGSPYNSPLHF
j_call: TRBJ2-7; clone_size: many; v_call: TRBV10-1; d_call: TRBD1; cdr3_nt: TGCGCCAGCAGCACCGGGACAGGTCACTACGAGCAGTACTTC; cdr3_aa: CASSTGTGHYEQYF
j_call: TRBJ2-7; clone_size: many; v_call: TRBV20-1; d_call: NA; cdr3_nt: TGCAGTGCTGCAGCTCGGGCGGGGAGAACGAGATGGGAGCAGTACTTC; cdr3_aa: CSAAARAGRTRWEQYF
j_call: TRBJ2-1; clone_size: NA; v_call: TRBV29-1; d_call: NA; cdr3_nt: TGCAGCGTTGGGTCGAGGAATGAGCAGTTCTTC; cdr3_aa: CSVGSRNEQFF
j_call: TRBJ1-6; clone_size: NA; v_call: TRBV20-1; d_call: NA; cdr3_nt: TGCAGTGCTAGAGCTCCTATTGTCTATAATTCACCCCTCCACTTT; cdr3_aa: CSARAPIVYNSPLHF
j_call: TRBJ2-1; clone_size: few; v_call: TRBV7-9; d_call: NA; cdr3_nt: TGTGCCAGCAGCGTCCGGTGGTACAATGAGCAGTTCTTC; cdr3_aa: CASSVRWYNEQFF
j_call: TRBJ1-6; clone_size: NA; v_call: TRBV5-1; d_call: NA; cdr3_nt: TGCGCCAGCAGCTTCGGCGAGTCCGGGTATTCACCCCCCCACTTT; cdr3_aa: CASSFGESGYSPPHF
j_call: TRBJ1-6; clone_size: NA; v_call: TRBV12-5; d_call: TRBD1; cdr3_nt: TGTGTTAGTGGGACAGGGGGCGGTAATTCACCCCTCCGCTTT; cdr3_aa: CVSGTGGGNSPLRF
j_call: TRBJ1-6; clone_size: many; v_call: TRBV30; d_call: TRBD1; cdr3_nt: TGTGCCTGGAGCACAGGACAGGGGGATTCTTCACCCCTCCACTTT; cdr3_aa: CAWSTGQGDSSPLHF
j_call: TRBJ2-1; clone_size: many; v_call: TRBV6-4; d_call: TRBD1; cdr3_nt: TGTGCCAGCAGTGTACAGGGGTCGAGCCCTGTGGAGCAGTTCTTC; cdr3_aa: CASSVQGSSPVEQFF
j_call: TRBJ2-3; clone_size: NA; v_call: TRBV7-8; d_call: TRBD1; cdr3_nt: TGTGCCAGCAGCCAGGGCACAGGGGCTTGGGGCTCCAACTATTTT; cdr3_aa: CASSQGTGAWGSNYF
j_call: TRBJ1-5; clone_size: NA; v_call: TRBV2; d_call: NA; cdr3_nt: TGTGCCAGCAGTGTAGTCAGGGCGATTGGCAATCAGCCCCAGCATTTT; cdr3_aa: CASSVVRAIGNQPQHF
j_call: TRBJ1-2; clone_size: NA; v_call: TRBV29-1; d_call: NA; cdr3_nt: TGCAGCGTTGGGAACAACTATGGCTACACCTTC; cdr3_aa: CSVGNNYGYTF
j_call: TRBJ1-4; clone_size: NA; v_call: TRBV5-1; d_call: NA; cdr3_nt: TGTGCCAGCAGCCTAGATAGGGGGGTCGTAAAACTGTTTTTT; cdr3_aa: CASSLDRGVVKLFF
j_call: TRBJ2-5; clone_size: many; v_call: TRBV3-1; d_call: NA; cdr3_nt: TGTGCCAGCAGCGAGACAGTTCGCAAAGAGACCCAGTACTTC; cdr3_aa: CASSETVRKETQYF
j_call: TRBJ2-7; clone_size: NA; v_call: TRBV7-3; d_call: TRBD1; cdr3_nt: TGTGCCAGCAGCCTCCGGACAGGGGGCATGGACGAGCAGTACTTC; cdr3_aa: CASSLRTGGMDEQYF
j_call: TRBJ2-7; clone_size: NA; v_call: TRBV7-6; d_call: NA; cdr3_nt: TGTGCCAGCAGTGAGGCGACTGGGGCAGGGACCCAGTACTACTTC; cdr3_aa: CASSEATGAGTQYYF
j_call: TRBJ1-2; clone_size: NA; v_call: TRBV20-1; d_call: NA; cdr3_nt: TGCAGTGCTAGGGGGGGAGACCGGAAGAACACCTTC; cdr3_aa: CSARGGDRKNTF
j_call: TRBJ1-6; clone_size: once; v_call: TRBV12-3/TRBV12-4; d_call: TRBD1; cdr3_nt: TGTGCCAGCACAGCTACAGGGGGGGGTTCACCCCTCCACTTT; cdr3_aa: CASTATGGGSPLHF
j_call: TRBJ1-3; clone_size: once; v_call: TRBV12-3/TRBV12-4; d_call: TRBD1; cdr3_nt: TGTGTCACTCGTCAAGTACCGGGACAGGGCATCTCTGGAAACACCATATATTTT; cdr3_aa: CVTRQVPGQGISGNTIYF
j_call: TRBJ1-4; clone_size: NA; v_call: TRBV20-1; d_call: TRBD1; cdr3_nt: TGCAGTGCCTGGAGGGGGCCGCCTCACAATGAAAAACTGTTTTTT; cdr3_aa: CSAWRGPPHNEKLFF
j_call: TRBJ2-3; clone_size: many; v_call: TRBV9; d_call: NA; cdr3_nt: TGTGCCAGCAGACTAGATCTTATCACAGATACGCAGTATTTT; cdr3_aa: CASRLDLITDTQYF
j_call: TRBJ2-3; clone_size: once; v_call: TRBV7-9; d_call: NA; cdr3_nt: TGTGCCAGCAGCTTGGGATCGCGCGCAAATGAGCCGCAGTATTTT; cdr3_aa: CASSLGSRANEPQYF
j_call: TRBJ1-6; clone_size: NA; v_call: TRBV2; d_call: NA; cdr3_nt: TGTGCCAGCAGTGGGGTCAGAAGAATCACTCTCCACTTT; cdr3_aa: CASSGVRRITLHF
j_call: TRBJ1-5; clone_size: NA; v_call: TRBV7-2; d_call: TRBD1; cdr3_nt: TGTGCCAGCAGCCAGCTTCGTCCCGGACAGGCCTATCAGCCCCAGCATTTT; cdr3_aa: CASSQLRPGQAYQPQHF
j_call: TRBJ1-2; clone_size: many; v_call: TRBV20-1; d_call: NA; cdr3_nt: TGCAGTGCTAGGATCCTATGGGGGGTTTACTACACCTTC; cdr3_aa: CSARILWGVYYTF
j_call: TRBJ1-2; clone_size: NA; v_call: TRBV7-3; d_call: NA; cdr3_nt: TGTGCCAGCAGCTTGGTGGAAGGAGCTTATGGCTACACCTTC; cdr3_aa: CASSLVEGAYGYTF
j_call: TRBJ2-3; clone_size: many; v_call: TRBV7-8; d_call: TRBD2; cdr3_nt: TGTGCCAGCAGCTTAGAAACCGGGACTAGCGGGGGGGCAACAGATACGCAGTATTTT; cdr3_aa: CASSLETGTSGGATDTQYF
j_call: TRBJ1-1; clone_size: NA; v_call: TRBV30; d_call: NA; cdr3_nt: TGTGCCTGGAGTCCGCGCAGGGGAAATGAAGCTTTCTTT; cdr3_aa: CAWSPRRGNEAFF
j_call: TRBJ2-1; clone_size: NA; v_call: TRBV24-1; d_call: NA; cdr3_nt: TGTGCCACCAGTGATCCTGAAGAGGGGATGAGCAGGTCGAGGTCGGACAATGAGCAGTTCTTC; cdr3_aa: CATSDPEEGMSRSRSDNEQFF
j_call: TRBJ2-3; clone_size: many; v_call: TRBV4-3; d_call: NA; cdr3_nt: TGCGCCAGCAGCCAAGTGGTCAAGCTCGGTACGCAGTATTTT; cdr3_aa: CASSQVVKLGTQYF
j_call: TRBJ2-7; clone_size: NA; v_call: TRBV5-6; d_call: TRBD2; cdr3_nt: TGTGCCAGCAGCCGGGGGGGCGTAAACGAGCAGTACTTC; cdr3_aa: CASSRGGVNEQYF
j_call: TRBJ2-1; clone_size: many; v_call: TRBV6-5; d_call: TRBD2; cdr3_nt: TGTGCCAGCAGTTACACCCCAACTAGCGATGAGCAGTTCTTC; cdr3_aa: CASSYTPTSDEQFF